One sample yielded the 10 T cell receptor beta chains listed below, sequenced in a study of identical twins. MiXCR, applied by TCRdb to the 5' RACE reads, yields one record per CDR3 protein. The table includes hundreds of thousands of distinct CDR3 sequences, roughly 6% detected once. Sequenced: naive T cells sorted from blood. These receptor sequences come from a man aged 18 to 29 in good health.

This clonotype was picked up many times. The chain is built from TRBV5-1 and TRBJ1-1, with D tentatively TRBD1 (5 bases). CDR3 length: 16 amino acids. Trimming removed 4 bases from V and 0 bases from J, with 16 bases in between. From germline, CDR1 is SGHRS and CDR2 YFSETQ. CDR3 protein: CASSAGTITMNTEAFF. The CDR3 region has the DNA TGCGCCAGCAGCGCCGGGACTATCACTATGAACACTGAAGCTTTCTTT.

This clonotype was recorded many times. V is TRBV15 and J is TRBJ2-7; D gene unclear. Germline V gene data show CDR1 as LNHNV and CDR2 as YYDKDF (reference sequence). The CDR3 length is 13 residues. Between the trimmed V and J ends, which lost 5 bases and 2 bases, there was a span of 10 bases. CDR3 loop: CATSAAPAYEQYF. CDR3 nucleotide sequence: TGTGCCACCAGCGCGGCTCCAGCCTACGAGCAGTACTTC.

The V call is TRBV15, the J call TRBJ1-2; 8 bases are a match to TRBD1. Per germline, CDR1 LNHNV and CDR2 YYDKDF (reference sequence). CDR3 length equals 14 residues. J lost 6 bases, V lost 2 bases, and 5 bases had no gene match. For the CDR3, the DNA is TGTGCCACCAGCAGATTACAGGGGGGGCATGGCTACACCTTC. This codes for CATSRLQGGHGYTF.

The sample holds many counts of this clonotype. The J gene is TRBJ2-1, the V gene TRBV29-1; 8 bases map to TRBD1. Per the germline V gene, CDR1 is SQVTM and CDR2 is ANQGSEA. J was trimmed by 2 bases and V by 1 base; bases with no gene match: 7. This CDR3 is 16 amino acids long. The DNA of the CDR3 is TGCAGCGTTGAAGGTCTTAGGGGACAGGCCTACAATGAGCAGTTCTTC. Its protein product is CSVEGLRGQAYNEQFF.

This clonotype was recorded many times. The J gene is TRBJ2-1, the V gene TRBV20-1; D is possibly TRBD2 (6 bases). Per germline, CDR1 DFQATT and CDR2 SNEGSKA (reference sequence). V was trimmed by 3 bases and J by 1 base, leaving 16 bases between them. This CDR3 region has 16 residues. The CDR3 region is CSASQTRKGSYNEQFF. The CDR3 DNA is TGCAGTGCTAGTCAGACTAGGAAAGGGTCCTACAATGAGCAGTTCTTC.

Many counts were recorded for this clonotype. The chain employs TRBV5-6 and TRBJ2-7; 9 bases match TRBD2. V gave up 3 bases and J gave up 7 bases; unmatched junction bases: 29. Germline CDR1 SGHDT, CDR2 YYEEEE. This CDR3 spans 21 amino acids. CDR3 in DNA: TGTGCCAGCAGCTCCCCGGGCCGACAGAAAACAAGCGGGAGGAACACTAGAGAGCAGTACTTC. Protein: CASSSPGRQKTSGRNTREQYF.

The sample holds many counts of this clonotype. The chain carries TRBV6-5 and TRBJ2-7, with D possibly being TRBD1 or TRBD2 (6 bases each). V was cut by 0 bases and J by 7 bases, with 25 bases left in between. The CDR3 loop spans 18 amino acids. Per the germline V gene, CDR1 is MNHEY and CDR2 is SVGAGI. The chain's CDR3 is CASSYSRRGRFQSGEQYF. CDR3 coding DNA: TGTGCCAGCAGTTACTCGAGGAGGGGGAGATTTCAGTCGGGTGAGCAGTACTTC.

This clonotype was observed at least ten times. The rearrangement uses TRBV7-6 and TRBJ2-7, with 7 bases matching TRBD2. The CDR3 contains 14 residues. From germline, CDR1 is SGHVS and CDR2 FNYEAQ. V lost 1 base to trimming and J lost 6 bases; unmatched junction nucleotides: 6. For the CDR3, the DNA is TGTGCCAGCAGCTTAGGGGGCGGGAGCGGCGAGCAGTACGTC. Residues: CASSLGGGSGEQYV.

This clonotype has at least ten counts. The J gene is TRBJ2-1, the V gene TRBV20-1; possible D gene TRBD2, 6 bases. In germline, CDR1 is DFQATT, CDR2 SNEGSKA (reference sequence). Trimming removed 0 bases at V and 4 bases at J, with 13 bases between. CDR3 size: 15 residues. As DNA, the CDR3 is TGCAGTGCTAGAGACCCGGGACTTAAATACAATGAGCAGTTCTTC. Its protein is CSARDPGLKYNEQFF.

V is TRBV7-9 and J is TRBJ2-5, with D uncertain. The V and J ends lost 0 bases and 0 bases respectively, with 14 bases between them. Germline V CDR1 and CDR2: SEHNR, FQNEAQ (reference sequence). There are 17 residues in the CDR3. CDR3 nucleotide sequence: TGTGCCAGCAGCTTAGCGACCGCGGCCACGTACCAAGAGACCCAGTACTTC. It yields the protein CASSLATAATYQETQYF.